The rows below give T cell receptor beta chains drawn from one sample of a study of T cell repertoires in cytomegalovirus infection. TCRdb itself ran the reads through MiXCR, one entry per CDR3 protein. This sample has 100,000 to 150,000 distinct CDR3 sequences; 7% to 10% occur once, and the top ten carry about a tenth. The source material was PBMCs. The receptors come from a human donor in good health (CMV status not recorded). Some clones in this sample may be carry-over from other donors' samples. CDR3s leave out the opening cysteine and the closing phenylalanine or tryptophan.

v_gene: TRBV20-1; CDR3aa: SARAGGRTEAF
v_gene: TRBV12-3/TRBV12-4; CDR3aa: ASSLDPTTEAF
v_gene: TRBV23-1; CDR3aa: ASSQSGEARGYT
v_gene: TRBV12-3/TRBV12-4; CDR3aa: SSGQGLKSGELF
v_gene: TRBV20-1; CDR3aa: SASNPTGNTIY
v_gene: TRBV7-7; CDR3aa: ASSFGLNTEAF
v_gene: TRBV29-1; CDR3aa: SVAVETQY
v_gene: TRBV6-6; CDR3aa: ASRPLGQANSPLH
v_gene: TRBV6-5; CDR3aa: ASSYRIFANTGELF
v_gene: TRBV28; CDR3aa: ASSLPGGNQPQH
v_gene: TRBV7-2; CDR3aa: ASSVPSGNTIY
v_gene: TRBV27; CDR3aa: ASSQTRDRQHEQY
v_gene: TRBV7-2; CDR3aa: ASRAPGAQSNEQF
v_gene: TRBV5-4; CDR3aa: ASSLGGGAVHEQF
v_gene: TRBV7-2; CDR3aa: ASRLGWEAGSGYT
v_gene: TRBV20-1; CDR3aa: SAERRDRSSYEQY